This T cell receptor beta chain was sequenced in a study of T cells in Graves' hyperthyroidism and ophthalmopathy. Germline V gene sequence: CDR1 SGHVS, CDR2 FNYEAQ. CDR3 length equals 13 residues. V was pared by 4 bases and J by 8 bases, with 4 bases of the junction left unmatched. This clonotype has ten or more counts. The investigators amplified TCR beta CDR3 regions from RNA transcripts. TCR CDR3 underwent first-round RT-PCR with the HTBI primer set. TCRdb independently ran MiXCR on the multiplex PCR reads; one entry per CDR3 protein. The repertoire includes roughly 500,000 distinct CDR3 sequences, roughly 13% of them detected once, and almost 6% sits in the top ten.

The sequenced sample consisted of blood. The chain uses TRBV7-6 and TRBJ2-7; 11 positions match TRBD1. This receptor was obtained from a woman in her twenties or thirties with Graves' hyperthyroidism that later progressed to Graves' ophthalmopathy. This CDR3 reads CASSSRTGGQQYF. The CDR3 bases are TGTGCCAGCAGCTCCCGGACAGGGGGCCAGCAGTACTTC.